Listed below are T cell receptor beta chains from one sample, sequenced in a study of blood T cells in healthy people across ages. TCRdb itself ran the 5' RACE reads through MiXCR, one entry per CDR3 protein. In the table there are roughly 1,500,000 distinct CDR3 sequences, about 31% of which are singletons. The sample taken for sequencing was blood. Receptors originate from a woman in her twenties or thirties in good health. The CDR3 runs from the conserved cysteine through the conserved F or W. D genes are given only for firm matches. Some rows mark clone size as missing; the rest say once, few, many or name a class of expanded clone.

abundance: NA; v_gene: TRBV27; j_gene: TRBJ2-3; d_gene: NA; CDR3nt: TGTGCCAGCGGCCGACAGACTAGCACAGATACGCAGTATTTT; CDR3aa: CASGRQTSTDTQYF
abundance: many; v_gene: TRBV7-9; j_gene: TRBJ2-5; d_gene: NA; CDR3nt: TGTGCCAGCAGCTTAGGACATCGGGAGACCCAGTACTTC; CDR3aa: CASSLGHRETQYF
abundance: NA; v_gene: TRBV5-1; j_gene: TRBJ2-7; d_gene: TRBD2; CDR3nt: TGCGCCAGCAGCTTGGAAGTCCGGGGGGAATACGAGCAGTACTTC; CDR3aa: CASSLEVRGEYEQYF
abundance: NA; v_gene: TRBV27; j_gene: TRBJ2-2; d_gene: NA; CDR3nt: TGTGCCAGCAGTTTTATCGGAGTATCCACCGGGGAGCTGTTTTTT; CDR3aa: CASSFIGVSTGELFF
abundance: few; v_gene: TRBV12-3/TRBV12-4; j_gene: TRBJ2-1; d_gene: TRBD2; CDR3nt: TGTGCCAGCAGTTCCAAGCGGGAGTCCCTATTACTTTACGGTGAGCAGTTCTTC; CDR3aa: CASSSKRESLLLYGEQFF
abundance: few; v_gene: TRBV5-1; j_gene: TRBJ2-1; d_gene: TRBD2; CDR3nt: TGCGCCAGCACCTGGGAGGGAGGGCCTGGTGAGCAGTTCTTC; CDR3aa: CASTWEGGPGEQFF
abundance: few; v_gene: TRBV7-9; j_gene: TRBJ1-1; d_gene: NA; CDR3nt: TGTGCCAGCAGCTTCGGACTGAGCACTGAAGCTTTCTTT; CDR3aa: CASSFGLSTEAFF
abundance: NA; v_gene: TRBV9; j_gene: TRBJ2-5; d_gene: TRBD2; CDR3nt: TGTGCCAGCAGCATATCCGTTAGCGGGAGTGAGACCCAGTACTTC; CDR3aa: CASSISVSGSETQYF
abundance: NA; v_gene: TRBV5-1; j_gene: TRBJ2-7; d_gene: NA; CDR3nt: TGCGCCAGCGGATATGGGGGGGGCAGCGCCTACGAGCAGTACTTC; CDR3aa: CASGYGGGSAYEQYF
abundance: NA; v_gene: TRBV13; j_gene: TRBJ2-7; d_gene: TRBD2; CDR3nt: TGTGCCAGCAGCTCACCAGCGGGAAAACGGTACGAGCAGTACTTC; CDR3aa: CASSSPAGKRYEQYF
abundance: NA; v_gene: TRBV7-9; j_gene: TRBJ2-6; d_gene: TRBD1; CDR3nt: TGTGCCAGCAGCTCGACAGGGGGTAGTGCCAACGTCCTGACTTTC; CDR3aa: CASSSTGGSANVLTF
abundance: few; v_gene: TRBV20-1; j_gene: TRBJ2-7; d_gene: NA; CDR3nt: TGCAGTGCCCCTTGGTCACAGGGAGTCCGGGTCGGGTTAAACGAGCAGTACTTC; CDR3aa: CSAPWSQGVRVGLNEQYF
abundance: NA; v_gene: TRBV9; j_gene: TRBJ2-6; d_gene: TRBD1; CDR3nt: TGTGCCAGCAGCGTTGGGACAGGGGGATTTGGGGCCAACGTCCTGACTTTC; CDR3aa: CASSVGTGGFGANVLTF
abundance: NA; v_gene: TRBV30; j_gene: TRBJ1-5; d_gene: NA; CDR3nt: TGTGCCTGGAGCAACGACAGGCAGCCCCAGCATTTT; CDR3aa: CAWSNDRQPQHF
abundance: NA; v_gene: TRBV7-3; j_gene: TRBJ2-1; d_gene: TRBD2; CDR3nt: TGTGCCAGCAGCTTAACCGGGACTAGCGGGAGGAATGAGCAGTTCTTC; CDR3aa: CASSLTGTSGRNEQFF
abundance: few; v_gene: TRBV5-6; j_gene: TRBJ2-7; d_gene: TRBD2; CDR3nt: TGTGCCAGCAGCCAATCCGGGACTAGCGCTGATGACGAGCAGTACTTC; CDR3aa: CASSQSGTSADDEQYF
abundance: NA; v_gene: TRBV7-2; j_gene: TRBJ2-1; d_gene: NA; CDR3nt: TGTGCCAGCAGCTCCCCCGGTACTAGCACACACAATGAGCAGTTCTTC; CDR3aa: CASSSPGTSTHNEQFF
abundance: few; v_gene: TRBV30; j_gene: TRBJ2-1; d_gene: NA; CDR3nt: TGTGCCTGGGATAGAACTAGACGTGAGCAGTTCTTC; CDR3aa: CAWDRTRREQFF
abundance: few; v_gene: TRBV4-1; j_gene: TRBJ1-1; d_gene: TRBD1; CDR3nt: TGCGCCAGCAGCCAACTCAGGGGGATGAACACTGAAGCTTTCTTT; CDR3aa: CASSQLRGMNTEAFF
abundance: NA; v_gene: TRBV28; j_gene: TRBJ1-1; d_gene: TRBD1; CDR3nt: TGTGCCAGCAGCCCCACTCTGGGACAGGGGAACACTGAAGCTTTCTTT; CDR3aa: CASSPTLGQGNTEAFF
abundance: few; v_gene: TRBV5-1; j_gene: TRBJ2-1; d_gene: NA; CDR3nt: TGCGCCAGCAGCTACGGGAGCGGTAGTTTCGATGAGCAGTTCTTC; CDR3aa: CASSYGSGSFDEQFF
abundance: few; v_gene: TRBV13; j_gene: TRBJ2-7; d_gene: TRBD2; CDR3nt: TGTGCCAGCAGCACGTCAACTAGCGGGAGTGGCGAGCAGTACTTC; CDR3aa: CASSTSTSGSGEQYF
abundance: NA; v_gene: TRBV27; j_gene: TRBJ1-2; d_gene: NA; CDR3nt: TGTGCCAGCAGTTCCACAAGTAGGTATGGCTACACCTTC; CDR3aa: CASSSTSRYGYTF
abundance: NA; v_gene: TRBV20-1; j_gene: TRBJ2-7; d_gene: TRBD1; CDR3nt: TGCAGTGCTAGGTCCGGGACAGGGGCCTCCTACGAGCAGTACTTC; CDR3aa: CSARSGTGASYEQYF
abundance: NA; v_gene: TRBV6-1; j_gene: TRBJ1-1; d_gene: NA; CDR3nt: TGTGCCAGCAGTGCCTGGGCCGGGTCCCCAAAAAAAACTGAAGCTTTCTTT; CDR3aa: CASSAWAGSPKKTEAFF
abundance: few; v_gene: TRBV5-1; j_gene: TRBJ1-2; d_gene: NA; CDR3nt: TGCGCCAGCAGCTTGGCCAGCGATAACTATGGCTACACCTTC; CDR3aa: CASSLASDNYGYTF
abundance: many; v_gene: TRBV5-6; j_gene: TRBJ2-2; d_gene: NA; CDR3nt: TGTGCCAGCAGCTTGGACAGGGACACCGGGGAGCTGTTTTTT; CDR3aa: CASSLDRDTGELFF
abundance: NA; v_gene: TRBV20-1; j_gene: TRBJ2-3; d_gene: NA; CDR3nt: TGCAGTGCTATTTCATTCCAGCGGGGCACAGATACGCAGTATTTT; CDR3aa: CSAISFQRGTDTQYF
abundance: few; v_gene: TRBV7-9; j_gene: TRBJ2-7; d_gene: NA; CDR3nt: TGTGCCAGCAGCTTTCCAAAGCCCCTCGGGGAGCAGTACTTC; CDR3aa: CASSFPKPLGEQYF
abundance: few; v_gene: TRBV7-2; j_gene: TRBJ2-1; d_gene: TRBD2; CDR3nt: TGTGCCAGCACCACACGGGGACTAGATAATGAGCAGTTCTTC; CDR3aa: CASTTRGLDNEQFF
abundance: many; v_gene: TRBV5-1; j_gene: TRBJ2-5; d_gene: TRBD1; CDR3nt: TGTGCCAGCAGCTGGGGACAGGGAGGAGAGACCCAGTACTTC; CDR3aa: CASSWGQGGETQYF